This T cell receptor beta chain was captured in a study of blood T cell repertoires in COVID-19. About the research overall: Some COVID-19 samples were acute and others convalescent; all came from the United States, Italy and Spain. PBMCs, B-cell-depleted T cells, or T cells were the source of the cDNA or gDNA that made up the material.

In the study's own analysis: Estimation of nucleated cell counts was performed using reference gene primer amplification. Profiling relied on immunoSEQ multiplex PCR, and the TCRdb table lists in-frame clones only, not all of them. V and J calls and clone size are those listed in that table; D and trimming were worked out from the DNA. The sample shows 150,000 to 180,000 clones, 60% to 85% of them seen only once. The CDR3 extends over 15 amino acids. V dropped 6 bases and J dropped 5; count of bases not matched to a gene: 9. Germline assignment: CDR1 MDHEN and CDR2 SYDVKM. Sequencing was performed on peripheral blood. The receptor's source is a man older than 75 with acute or convalescent COVID-19. This chain connects TRBV28 to TRBJ2-5; TRBD1 matches 10 bases. The CDR3 DNA sequence: TGTGCCAGCAGGGCAGCCGGGACAGGGGACGAGACCCAGTACTTC. It codes for CASRAAGTGDETQYF.